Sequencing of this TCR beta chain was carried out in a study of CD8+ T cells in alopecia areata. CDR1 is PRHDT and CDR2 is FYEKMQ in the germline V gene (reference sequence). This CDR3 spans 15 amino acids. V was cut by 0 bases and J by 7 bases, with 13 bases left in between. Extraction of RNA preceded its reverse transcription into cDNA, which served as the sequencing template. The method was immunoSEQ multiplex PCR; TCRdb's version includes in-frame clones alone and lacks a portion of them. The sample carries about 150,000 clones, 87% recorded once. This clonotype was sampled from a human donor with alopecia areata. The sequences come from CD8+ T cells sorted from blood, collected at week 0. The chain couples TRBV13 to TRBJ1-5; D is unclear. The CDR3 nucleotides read TGTGCCAGCAGCTTAGGCCTGTTGCAGAGACAGCCCCAGCATTTT. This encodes CASSLGLLQRQPQHF.